The clone carrying this T cell receptor (beta chain) was detected once. Its specificity is unknown. These data come from a study of cytomegalovirus exposure and HLA in healthy donors. As for the study in general: From donors who were HLA-typed, an early data release held approximately 91 million unique TCRs. Most genotyped donors, about four fifths of 398, had Caucasian-associated genetic ancestry.

The PCR employed 60 Vbeta primers together with 13 Jbeta primers. Sequenced by immunoSEQ multiplex PCR; TCRdb stores in-frame clones only, minus some. This sample carries fewer than 250,000 clones, just under 75% of them seen once, and the ten largest clones take under 5%. Healthy bone marrow donors made up the donors. The V end was cut by 3 bases, the J end by 2 bases, with 15 bases between. Looked up from germline, CDR1 is SGHTA and CDR2 is FQGNSA. The CDR3 loop spans 16 amino acids. Points from the study as a whole: In a later analysis, parvovirus B19, influenza, CMV and Epstein-Barr virus appeared linked to several top co-occurrence clusters.

The genes are TRBV7-2 and TRBJ2-3; D might be TRBD2 (6 bases). The receptor was derived from a man aged 25 to 40 in good health and CMV-seropositive. The sequencing input was PBMCs. For the CDR3, the DNA is TGTGCCAGCAGCTTCGGCGCTAGCGTCATCACAGATACGCAGTATTTT. Its protein product is CASSFGASVITDTQYF.